One sample yielded the 27 T cell receptor beta chains listed below, sequenced in a study of blood T cell repertoires in COVID-19. Clones were sequenced by immunoSEQ multiplex PCR, and TCRdb holds only the in-frame ones, with some missing. The sample yields about 260,000 clones, about nine tenths seen once. Input material: peripheral blood. The receptors were gathered from a person aged 18-30 years with COVID-19, enrolled during active disease.

J is TRBJ2-3 and V is TRBV19, with 11 bases fitting TRBD2. V shed 3 bases and J 4 bases; nucleotides not matched to a gene: 9. This CDR3 is 17 amino acids long. Germline V gene sequence: CDR1 LNHDA, CDR2 SQIVND (reference sequence). The DNA of the CDR3 is TGTGCCAGTAGTATGCCCCCCTTAGCGGGAGGGCCAGATACGCAGTATTTT. It yields the protein CASSMPPLAGGPDTQYF.

The genes are TRBV28 and TRBJ1-2; possibly TRBD1 for D (5 bases). V was pared by 4 bases and J by 3 bases, with 12 bases between. The CDR3 consists of 14 residues. Germline V gene sequence: CDR1 MDHEN, CDR2 SYDVKM. The CDR3 DNA is TGTGCCAGCAGTTCTCCCGCCAGGGACTATGGCTACACCTTC. Amino acid sequence: CASSSPARDYGYTF.

J is TRBJ2-3 and V is TRBV6-5; D is ambiguous. CDR1 MNHEY and CDR2 SVGAGI come from the germline V gene. The CDR3 extends over 10 amino acids. V dropped 8 bases and J dropped 5 bases, with 5 bases sitting between them. The CDR3 bases are TGTGCCAGCGGTAGAGATACGCAGTATTTT. Its translation is CASGRDTQYF.

This chain connects TRBV7-6 to TRBJ2-2; D is ambiguous. The germline V and J ends were trimmed by 4 bases and 5 bases, with 14 bases remaining between them. This CDR3 has 15 residues. Germline CDR1 reads SGHVS; CDR2 reads FNYEAQ. For the CDR3, the DNA is TGTGCCAGCAGCTACGACAAGTCGTTGACCGGGGAGCTGTTTTTT. Its translation is CASSYDKSLTGELFF.

This chain links TRBV2 with TRBJ2-7; 7 bases are shared with TRBD1. V gave up 11 bases and J gave up 4 bases; unmatched junction bases: 11. The CDR3 length is 13 residues. Per germline, CDR1 SNHLY and CDR2 FYNNEI. CDR3 sequence reads: CAFARDRPYEQYF. The CDR3 DNA sequence: TGTGCCTTCGCCCGGGACAGACCTTACGAGCAGTACTTC.

As DNA, the CDR3 is TGCGCCAGCAGCCAAGAAGCCCAGGCATACGCGAACACCGGGGAGCTGTTTTTT. Translation gives CASSQEAQAYANTGELFF. The chain employs TRBV4-3 and TRBJ2-2; the D is unclear. This CDR3 has 18 amino acids. Germline-derived CDR1 and CDR2 are LGHNA and YSLEER. Trimming stripped 0 bases from V and 0 bases from J, with 14 bases between.

The chain recombines TRBV2 with TRBJ2-6, with TRBD1 matching 7 bases. With 3 bases clipped from V and 5 bases from J, the junction kept 13 bases outside the gene matches. The CDR3 totals 18 residues. CDR1 and CDR2 (germline): SNHLY, FYNNEI. The CDR3 DNA reads TGTGCCAGCAGTGATCCTTCCCTCGGACAGGTCTGGGCCAACGTCCTGACTTTC. This translates into CASSDPSLGQVWANVLTF.

The chain links TRBV2 to TRBJ1-1, with 7 bases lining up with TRBD1. This CDR3 region has 16 residues. CDR1 is SNHLY, CDR2 FYNNEI, per germline. J gave up 6 bases and V 2 bases, and 12 bases lay outside the gene matches. The CDR3, as DNA: TGTGCCAGCAGTGAAAGGCCACAGGGGCAGAGGGCTGAAGCTTTCTTT. It specifies CASSERPQGQRAEAFF.

This chain uses TRBV10-3 with TRBJ2-3; D uncertain. Germline V lookup: CDR1 ENHRY, CDR2 SYGVKD. Trimming took off 2 bases at V and 4 bases at J, with 7 bases between the two ends. CDR3 length equals 13 residues. In DNA form, the CDR3 reads TGTGCCATCAGTGAGCTGTCCGCAGATACGCAGTATTTT. Translating gives CAISELSADTQYF.

J is TRBJ1-2 and V is TRBV19; D may be TRBD1 (6 bases). The CDR3 spans 13 residues. Trimming pared 3 bases from V and 6 bases from J, leaving 11 bases between. Looked up from germline, CDR1 is LNHDA and CDR2 is SQIVND (reference sequence). The CDR3 coding sequence is TGTGCCAGTAGTATTGGGGGCTACGATGGCTACACCTTC. Encoded protein: CASSIGGYDGYTF.

The rearrangement uses TRBV14 and TRBJ1-2; D remains ambiguous. The V end was cut by 3 bases, the J end by 5 bases, with 16 bases between. CDR1 and CDR2 (germline): SGHDN, FVKESK. CDR3 size: 15 residues. The CDR3 DNA follows: TGTGCCAGCAGCCACGTCCCCCGAGGTAGATATGGCTACACCTTC. It specifies CASSHVPRGRYGYTF.

J is TRBJ1-1 and V is TRBV19; D is ambiguous. Trimming took 8 bases from V and 0 from J, leaving 10 bases between them. The V gene's germline CDR1 is LNHDA and CDR2 SQIVND (reference sequence). This CDR3 comprises 13 residues. The CDR3 nucleotides are TGTGCCAGTTCGGCGACAATGAACACTGAAGCTTTCTTT. Its protein is CASSATMNTEAFF. Using reference TRBV19 and TRBJ1-1 for the parts outside the CDR3, the full variable domain is DGGITQSPKYLFRKEGQNVTLSCEQNLNHDAMYWYRQDPGQGLRLIYYSQIVNDFQKGDIAEGYSVSREKKESFPLTVTSAQKNPTAFYLCASSATMNTEAFFGQGTRLTVV.

The chain employs TRBV6-2 or TRBV6-3 and TRBJ2-7; 7 bases align to TRBD2. Germline CDR1 MNHEY, CDR2 SVGEGT. J was trimmed by 0 bases and V by 1 base; bases with no gene match: 6. CDR3 length equals 16 residues. CDR3 sequence reads: CASSYLPSGSSYEQYF. The CDR3 nucleotides are TGTGCCAGCAGTTACTTACCTAGCGGTTCCTCCTACGAGCAGTACTTC.

The rearrangement joins TRBV19 to TRBJ1-2, with 7 bases fitting TRBD1. CDR1 is LNHDA and CDR2 is SQIVND in the germline V gene (reference sequence). The CDR3 sequence is 14 residues long. Trimming took 4 bases from V and 5 from J; bases not matched to a gene: 7. In nucleotides, the CDR3 is TGTGCCAGTAGTAAGGAGGGGGCAATATATGGCTACACCTTC. Residues: CASSKEGAIYGYTF.

V is TRBV2 and J is TRBJ1-2, with 7 bases that match TRBD1. Unmatched junction bases numbered 2, after V lost 6 bases and J lost 7 bases. The CDR3 covers 11 residues. CDR1 is SNHLY, CDR2 FYNNEI, per germline. The DNA of the CDR3 is TGTGCCAGCAGGTACAGGGGTGGCTACACCTTC. Amino acids: CASRYRGGYTF.

The chain has TRBV24-1 and TRBJ2-2; a weak D match, TRBD1 (6 bases). CDR1 and CDR2 from the germline V gene are KGHDR and SFDVKD. Trimming removed 2 bases from V and 6 bases from J, with 9 bases in between. This CDR3 comprises 14 residues. The CDR3 region has the DNA TGTGCCACCAGTGATTCAGGGGTGGCCGGGGAGCTGTTTTTT. Residues: CATSDSGVAGELFF.

This clone has just one count. This sequence joins TRBV24-1 and TRBJ2-5; 11 bases line up with TRBD1. There are 16 residues in the CDR3. Per germline, CDR1 KGHDR and CDR2 SFDVKD. The junction had 8 bases not matched to a gene; V was cut back by 4 bases and J by 5 bases. The CDR3 bases are TGTGCCACCAGTGACCCCGCCGGGACAGGGGGTGAGACCCAGTACTTC. Translating gives CATSDPAGTGGETQYF.

This clone was counted a single time. CDR3 protein: CASSLAGEPGRRYEQYF. In nucleotides, the CDR3 is TGCGCCAGCAGCTTGGCAGGGGAGCCAGGGCGCCGGTACGAGCAGTACTTC. This chain uses TRBV5-1 with TRBJ2-7; D may be TRBD1 (6 bases). CDR3 length: 17 residues. The ends were cut back, 0 bases at V and 4 bases at J, with 20 bases in the middle. CDR1 SGHRS and CDR2 YFSETQ come from the germline V gene.

V is TRBV15 and J is TRBJ2-7; the match to TRBD1 covers 9 bases. Germline-derived CDR1 and CDR2 are LNHNV and YYDKDF (reference sequence). The CDR3 extends over 14 amino acids. V lost 7 bases to trimming and J lost 0 bases; unmatched junction nucleotides: 4. This CDR3 reads CATKGQGNSYEQYF. CDR3 DNA sequence: TGTGCCACCAAAGGACAGGGGAACTCCTACGAGCAGTACTTC.

The chain carries TRBV13 and TRBJ1-2; D possibly corresponds to TRBD1 (6 bases). This CDR3 spans 16 amino acids. The V end lost 4 bases, the J end lost 0 bases, and 15 bases lay between the germline ends. Germline assignment: CDR1 PRHDT and CDR2 FYEKMQ (reference sequence). CDR3 protein: CASSSNPGAPNYGYTF. The CDR3, as DNA: TGTGCCAGCAGCTCCAACCCAGGGGCCCCTAACTATGGCTACACCTTC.

The chain recombines TRBV6-2 or TRBV6-3 with TRBJ2-6, with D unclear. Germline CDR1 is MNHEY and CDR2 is SVGEGT. The ends were cut back, 2 bases at V and 0 bases at J, with 5 bases in the middle. The CDR3 spans 15 residues. CDR3 nucleotide sequence: TGTGCCAGCAGTTACCTCAGCTCTGGGGCCAACGTCCTGACTTTC. Protein product: CASSYLSSGANVLTF.

The DNA for the CDR3 is TGTGCCAGCAGTTATACAGGGAAGAGACAGCCCCAGCATTTT. Protein: CASSYTGKRQPQHF. The chain uses TRBV27 and TRBJ1-5; a weak D match, TRBD1 (6 bases). This CDR3 contains 14 residues. Trimming shortened V by 4 bases and J by 7 bases, and 14 bases separated the two germline ends. CDR1 is MNHEY, CDR2 SMNVEV, per germline (reference sequence).

The chain has TRBV7-9 and TRBJ1-4; D is perhaps TRBD1 (5 bases). The germline V and J ends were trimmed by 4 bases and 7 bases, with 22 bases remaining between them. The CDR3 totals 17 residues. CDR1 and CDR2 (germline): SEHNR, FQNEAQ (reference sequence). DNA of the CDR3: TGTGCCAGCAGCTCCAACGGGGGGGACTCGTTGGGTGAAAAACTGTTTTTT. Encoded protein: CASSSNGGDSLGEKLFF.

The V gene is TRBV7-2, the J gene TRBJ2-7; D unresolved. V lost 5 bases, J lost 4 bases, and 15 bases lay in between. Germline V gene sequence: CDR1 SGHTA, CDR2 FQGNSA. CDR3 length: 14 residues. CDR3 bases: TGTGCCAGCAGCCCAGAGACGGTCGGGTACGAGCAGTACTTC. This encodes CASSPETVGYEQYF.

The gene calls are TRBV20-1 and TRBJ1-2, with a weak D call TRBD1 (6 bases). The CDR3 sequence is 12 residues long. Trimming took off 3 bases at V and 6 bases at J, with 11 bases between the two ends. Germline lookup yields CDR1 DFQATT and CDR2 SNEGSKA (reference sequence). The CDR3 here is CSASKGDDGYTF. The CDR3 region has the DNA TGCAGTGCTAGTAAGGGGGATGATGGCTACACCTTC.

The J gene is TRBJ1-1, the V gene TRBV27; weak D call: TRBD1 (6 bases). Germline-derived CDR1 and CDR2 are MNHEY and SMNVEV (reference sequence). This CDR3 is built from 11 residues. The V and J ends lost 9 bases and 9 bases respectively, with 14 bases between them. CDR3 in amino acids: CARPRGQQAFF. The CDR3 bases are TGTGCCAGACCCCGAGGACAGCAAGCTTTCTTT.

The chain carries TRBV5-1 and TRBJ2-3; weak D call: TRBD1 (6 bases). The CDR3 totals 14 residues. Germline CDR1 reads SGHRS; CDR2 reads YFSETQ. V shed 4 bases and J shed 6 bases, with 15 bases lying between them. The CDR3 DNA reads as TGCGCCAGCAGCCCCACAGGGACGGGGGATACGCAGTATTTT. This codes for CASSPTGTGDTQYF.